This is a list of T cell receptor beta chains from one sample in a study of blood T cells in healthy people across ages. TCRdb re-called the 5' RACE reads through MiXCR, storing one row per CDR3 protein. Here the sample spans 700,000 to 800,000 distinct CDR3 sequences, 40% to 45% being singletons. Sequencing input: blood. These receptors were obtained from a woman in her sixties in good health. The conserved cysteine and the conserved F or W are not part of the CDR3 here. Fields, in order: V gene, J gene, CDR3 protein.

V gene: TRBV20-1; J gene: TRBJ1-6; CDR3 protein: SGTGTNNSPLH
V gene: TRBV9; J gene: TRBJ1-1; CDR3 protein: ASSVSDRSDTEAF
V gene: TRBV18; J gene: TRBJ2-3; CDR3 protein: ASSPDLETDTQY
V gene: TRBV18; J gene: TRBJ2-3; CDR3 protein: ASSTTGTGTTNTQY
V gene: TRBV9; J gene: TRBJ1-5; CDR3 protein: ASSPHGGGNQPQH
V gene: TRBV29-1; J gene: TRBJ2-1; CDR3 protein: SVPGQGIGEQF
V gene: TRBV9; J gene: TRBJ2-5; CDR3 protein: ASSSHAGAQETRY
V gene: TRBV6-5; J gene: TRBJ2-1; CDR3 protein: ASSYSAQLNEQF
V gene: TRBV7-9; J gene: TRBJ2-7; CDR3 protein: ASSLRDGPSSEQY
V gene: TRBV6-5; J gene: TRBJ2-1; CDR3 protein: ASGREQF
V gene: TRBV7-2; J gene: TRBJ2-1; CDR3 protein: ASSFGEGAYYNEQF
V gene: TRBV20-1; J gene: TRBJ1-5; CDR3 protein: SARDLGIGGQPQH
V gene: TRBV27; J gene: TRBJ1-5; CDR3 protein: ASSLPRGPGQPQH
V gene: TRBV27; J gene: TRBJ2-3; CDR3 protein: ASSLYAGVTDTQY
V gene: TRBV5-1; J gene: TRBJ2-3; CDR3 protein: ASSSGRLGDTQY
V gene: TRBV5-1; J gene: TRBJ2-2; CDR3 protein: ASSLRGSGELF
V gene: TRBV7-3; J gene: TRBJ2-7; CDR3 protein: ASSFGQGPHEQY
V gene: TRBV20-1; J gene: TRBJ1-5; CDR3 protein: SASKSVVGHPSNQPQH
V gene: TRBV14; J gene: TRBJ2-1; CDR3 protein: ASSETSGRRNEQF
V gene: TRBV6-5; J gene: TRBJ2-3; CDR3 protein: ASSSAGGTDTQY
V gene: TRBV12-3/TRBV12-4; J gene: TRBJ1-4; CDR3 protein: ASSKIQGADEKLF
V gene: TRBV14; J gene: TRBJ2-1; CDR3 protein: ASSQEPATAYNEQF
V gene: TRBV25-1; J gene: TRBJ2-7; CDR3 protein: ASSGPTIREQY
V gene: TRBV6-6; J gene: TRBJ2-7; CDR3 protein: ASNLSGQVYEQY
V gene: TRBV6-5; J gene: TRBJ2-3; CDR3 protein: ASSLQGTSTDTQY
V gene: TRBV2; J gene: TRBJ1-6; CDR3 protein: ASSVGANNSPLH
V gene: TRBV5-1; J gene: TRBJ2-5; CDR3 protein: ASSEYREGETQY
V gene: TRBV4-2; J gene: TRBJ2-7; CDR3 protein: ASSQGGQLYEQY
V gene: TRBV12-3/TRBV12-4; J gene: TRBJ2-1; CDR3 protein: ASSLNGGYNEQF
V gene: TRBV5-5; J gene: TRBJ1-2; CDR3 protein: ASRVGGADGYT
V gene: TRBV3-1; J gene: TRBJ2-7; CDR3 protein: ASSHTSGGAKEQY
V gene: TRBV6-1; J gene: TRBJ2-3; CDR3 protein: ASSVSDTQY
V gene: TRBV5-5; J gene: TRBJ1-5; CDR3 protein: ASSLLPGGVGQPQH
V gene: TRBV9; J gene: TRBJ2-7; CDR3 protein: ASSVDSGGYEQY
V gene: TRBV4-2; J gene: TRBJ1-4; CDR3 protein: ASSQAGGGEKLF
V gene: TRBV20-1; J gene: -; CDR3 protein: SAADRVPTYEQY
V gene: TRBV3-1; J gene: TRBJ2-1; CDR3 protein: ASTLGLESYNEQF
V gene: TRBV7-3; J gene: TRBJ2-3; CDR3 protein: ASSLSGGAQY
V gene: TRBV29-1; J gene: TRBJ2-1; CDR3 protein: SVEGTSGPSICNEQF
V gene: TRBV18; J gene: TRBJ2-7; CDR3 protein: ASSLDRAGYEQY
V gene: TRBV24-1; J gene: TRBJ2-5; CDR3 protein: ATSDLTSGRSEQY
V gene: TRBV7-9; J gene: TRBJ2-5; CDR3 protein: ASSFDRAGEQY
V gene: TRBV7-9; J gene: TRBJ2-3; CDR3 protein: ASSLVWQDTDTQY
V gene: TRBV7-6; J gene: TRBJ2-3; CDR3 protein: ASSLSLGGTDTQY
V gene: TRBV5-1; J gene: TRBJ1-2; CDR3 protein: ASSERTGGYGYT
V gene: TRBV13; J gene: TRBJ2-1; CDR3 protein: ASSNLPGGSRDEQF
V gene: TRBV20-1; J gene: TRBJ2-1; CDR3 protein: SARPSTGVHNEQF
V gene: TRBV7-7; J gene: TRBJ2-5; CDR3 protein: ASSTGVQETQY
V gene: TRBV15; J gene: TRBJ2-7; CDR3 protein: ATSRVAGGSYEQY
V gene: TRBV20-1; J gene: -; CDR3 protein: SARPSGRIQETQF
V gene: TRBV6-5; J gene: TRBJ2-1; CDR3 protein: ASSYSKDRGNNEQF
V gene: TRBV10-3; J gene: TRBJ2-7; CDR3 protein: AISEKQVFSTYEQY
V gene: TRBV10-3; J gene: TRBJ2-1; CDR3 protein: AITSPGLDTDEQF